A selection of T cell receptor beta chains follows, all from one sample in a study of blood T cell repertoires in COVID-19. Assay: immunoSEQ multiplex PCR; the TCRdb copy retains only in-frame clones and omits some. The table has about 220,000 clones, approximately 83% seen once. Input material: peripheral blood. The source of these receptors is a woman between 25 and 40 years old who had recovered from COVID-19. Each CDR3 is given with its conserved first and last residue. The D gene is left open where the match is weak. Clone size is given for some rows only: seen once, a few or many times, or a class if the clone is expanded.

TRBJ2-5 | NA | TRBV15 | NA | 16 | CATSRAGGRRTETQYF | TGTGCCACCAGCAGAGCGGGGGGCCGGAGAACAGAGACCCAGTACTTC
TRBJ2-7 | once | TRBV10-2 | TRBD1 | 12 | CASRDRDYEQYF | TGCGCCAGCCGGGACAGGGACTACGAGCAGTACTTC
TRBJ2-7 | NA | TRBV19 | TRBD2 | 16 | CASSITPGTSEHEQYF | TGTGCCAGTAGTATAACCCCCGGGACTAGCGAGCACGAGCAGTACTTC
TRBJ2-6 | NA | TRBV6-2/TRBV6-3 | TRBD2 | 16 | CASSYGGVSGANVLTF | TGTGCCAGCAGTTACGGGGGGGTTTCTGGGGCCAACGTCCTGACTTTC
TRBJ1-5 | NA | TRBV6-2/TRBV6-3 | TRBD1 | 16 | CASSTPGQGVDQPQHF | TGTGCCAGCAGTACACCGGGACAGGGGGTCGATCAGCCCCAGCATTTT
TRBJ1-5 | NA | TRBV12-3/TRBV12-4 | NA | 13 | CASSKGGGQPQHF | TGTGCCAGCAGCAAGGGAGGAGGACAGCCCCAGCATTTT
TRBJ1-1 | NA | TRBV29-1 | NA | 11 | CSVESGTEAFF | TGCAGCGTTGAAAGCGGCACTGAAGCTTTCTTT
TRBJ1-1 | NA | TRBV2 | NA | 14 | CASSGTAGNTEAFF | TGTGCCAGCAGTGGTACCGCGGGGAACACTGAAGCTTTCTTT
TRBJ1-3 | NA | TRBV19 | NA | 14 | CASYRRNSGNTIYF | TGTGCCAGTTATAGAAGAAACTCTGGAAACACCATATATTTT
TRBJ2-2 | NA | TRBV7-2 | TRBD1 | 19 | CASSNPRGRAVKNTGELFF | TGTGCCAGCAGCAACCCCAGGGGGCGGGCGGTGAAAAACACCGGGGAGCTGTTTTTT
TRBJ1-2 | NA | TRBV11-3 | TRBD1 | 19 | CASSFGKWGQGESNYGYTF | TGTGCCAGCAGCTTTGGGAAATGGGGACAGGGAGAATCTAACTATGGCTACACCTTC
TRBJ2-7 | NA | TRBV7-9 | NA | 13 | CASSPTGSYEQYF | TGTGCCAGCAGCCCAACCGGGAGTTACGAGCAGTACTTC
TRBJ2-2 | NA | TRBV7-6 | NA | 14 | CASSLEQLTGELFF | TGTGCCAGCAGCTTAGAACAGCTCACCGGGGAGCTGTTTTTT
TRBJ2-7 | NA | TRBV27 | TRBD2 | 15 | CASSLRAGDPYEQYF | TGTGCCAGCAGTTTACGAGCGGGGGACCCCTACGAGCAGTACTTC
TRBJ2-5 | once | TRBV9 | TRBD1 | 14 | CASSSTGGGETQYF | TGTGCCAGCAGCTCCACAGGGGGCGGAGAGACCCAGTACTTC
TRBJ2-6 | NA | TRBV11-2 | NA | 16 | CASSLDIPLGANVLTF | TGTGCCAGCAGCTTAGACATCCCTCTAGGGGCCAACGTCCTGACTTTC
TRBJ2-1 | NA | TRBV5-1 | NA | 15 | CASSLDLDTYNEQFF | TGCGCCAGCAGCTTGGACTTGGACACCTACAATGAGCAGTTCTTC
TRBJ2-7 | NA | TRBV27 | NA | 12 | CASSITGSEQYF | TGTGCCAGCAGTATTACAGGGTCCGAGCAGTACTTC
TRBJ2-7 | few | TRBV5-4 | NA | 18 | CASSFTSSSRWSSYEQYF | TGTGCCAGCAGCTTCACTAGCTCTAGCCGCTGGAGCTCCTACGAGCAGTACTTC
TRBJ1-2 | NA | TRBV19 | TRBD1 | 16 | CASSTGTADNHYGYTF | TGTGCCAGTAGTACCGGGACAGCAGACAACCACTATGGCTACACCTTC
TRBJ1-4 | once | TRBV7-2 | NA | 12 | CASSASSEKLFF | TGTGCCAGCAGCGCCAGTTCGGAAAAACTGTTTTTT
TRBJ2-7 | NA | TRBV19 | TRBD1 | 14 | CASTVGQGADEQYF | TGTGCCAGTACCGTAGGACAGGGGGCGGACGAGCAGTACTTC
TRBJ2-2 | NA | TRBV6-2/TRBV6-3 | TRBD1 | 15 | CASSPGTDGAGELFF | TGTGCCAGCAGTCCCGGGACAGATGGGGCCGGGGAGCTGTTTTTT
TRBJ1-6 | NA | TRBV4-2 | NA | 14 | CASSPLQNNSPLHF | TGTGCCAGCAGCCCCCTACAGAACAATTCACCCCTCCACTTT
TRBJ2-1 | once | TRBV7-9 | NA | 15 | CASSPTAPGYNEQFF | TGTGCCAGCAGTCCTACAGCCCCTGGGTACAATGAGCAGTTCTTC
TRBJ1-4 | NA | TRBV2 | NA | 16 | CASSGAMADPNEKLFF | TGTGCCAGCAGTGGGGCTATGGCAGACCCAAATGAAAAACTGTTTTTT
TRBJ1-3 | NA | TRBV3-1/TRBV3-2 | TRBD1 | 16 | CASSQLGQGSGNTIYF | TGTGCCAGCAGCCAACTTGGACAGGGCTCTGGAAACACCATATATTTT
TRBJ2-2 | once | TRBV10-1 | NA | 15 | CASHPPGEKTGELFF | TGCGCCAGCCACCCCCCCGGGGAGAAAACCGGGGAGCTGTTTTTT
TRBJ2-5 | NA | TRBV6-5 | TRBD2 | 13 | CATLSSGQETQYF | TGTGCCACACTGTCTAGCGGACAAGAGACCCAGTACTTC
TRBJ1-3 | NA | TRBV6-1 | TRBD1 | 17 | CASSASTGEISGNTIYF | TGTGCCAGCAGTGCATCGACAGGGGAGATCTCTGGAAACACCATATATTTT
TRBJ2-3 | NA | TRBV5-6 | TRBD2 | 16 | CASSQRTSGGWDTQYF | TGTGCCAGCAGCCAACGGACTAGCGGGGGGTGGGATACGCAGTATTTT
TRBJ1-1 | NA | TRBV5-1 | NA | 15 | CASTRTPYSNTEAFF | TGCGCCAGCACTCGGACACCTTATTCGAACACTGAAGCTTTCTTT
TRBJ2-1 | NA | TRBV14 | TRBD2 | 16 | CASSRPGASGGNEQFF | TGTGCCAGCAGCCGCCCCGGGGCTAGCGGGGGCAATGAGCAGTTCTTC
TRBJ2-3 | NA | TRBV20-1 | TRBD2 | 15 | CSASVIAGGTDTQYF | TGCAGTGCTAGTGTGATAGCGGGGGGCACAGATACGCAGTATTTT
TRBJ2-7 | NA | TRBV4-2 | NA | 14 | CASSPETGRYEQYF | TGTGCCAGCAGCCCCGAAACAGGGAGATACGAGCAGTACTTC
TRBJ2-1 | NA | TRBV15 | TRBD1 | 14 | CATSDRTGGNEQFF | TGTGCCACCAGCGATAGGACAGGGGGCAATGAGCAGTTCTTC
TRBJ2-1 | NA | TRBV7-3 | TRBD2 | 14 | CASSSSGVYNEQFF | TGTGCCAGCAGCTCTAGCGGGGTCTACAATGAGCAGTTCTTC
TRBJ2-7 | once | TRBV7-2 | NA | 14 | CASSLGLQTHEQYF | TGTGCCAGCAGCTTGGGACTCCAGACCCACGAGCAGTACTTC
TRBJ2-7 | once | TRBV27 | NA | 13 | CASSLFQGSEQYF | TGTGCCAGCAGTTTATTTCAGGGAAGCGAGCAGTACTTC
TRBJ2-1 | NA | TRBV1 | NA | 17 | CTSSQDFKGAYYNEQFF | TGCACCAGCAGCCAAGATTTTAAGGGGGCCTACTACAATGAGCAGTTCTTC
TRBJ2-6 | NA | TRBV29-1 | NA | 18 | CSVEGRHETFPGANVLTF | TGCAGCGTTGAAGGTCGGCACGAGACTTTTCCTGGGGCCAACGTCCTGACTTTC
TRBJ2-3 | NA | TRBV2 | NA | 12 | CASGQRTDTQYF | TGTGCCAGTGGGCAGCGCACAGATACGCAGTATTTT
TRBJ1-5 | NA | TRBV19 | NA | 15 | CASSQQGNSNQPQHF | TGTGCCAGTAGCCAACAGGGCAATAGCAATCAGCCCCAGCATTTT
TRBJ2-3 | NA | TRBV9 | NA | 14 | CASSVRGSTDTQYF | TGTGCCAGCAGCGTAAGAGGGAGCACAGATACGCAGTATTTT
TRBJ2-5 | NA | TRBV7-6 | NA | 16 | CASSLVGRNYQETQYF | TGTGCCAGCAGCTTAGTCGGCAGGAATTACCAAGAGACCCAGTACTTC
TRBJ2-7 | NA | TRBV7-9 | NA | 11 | CASSPLYEQYF | TGTGCCAGCAGCCCCCTCTACGAGCAGTACTTC
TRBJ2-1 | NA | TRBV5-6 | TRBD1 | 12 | CASSSDREEQFF | TGTGCCAGCAGCTCGGACAGGGAGGAGCAGTTCTTC